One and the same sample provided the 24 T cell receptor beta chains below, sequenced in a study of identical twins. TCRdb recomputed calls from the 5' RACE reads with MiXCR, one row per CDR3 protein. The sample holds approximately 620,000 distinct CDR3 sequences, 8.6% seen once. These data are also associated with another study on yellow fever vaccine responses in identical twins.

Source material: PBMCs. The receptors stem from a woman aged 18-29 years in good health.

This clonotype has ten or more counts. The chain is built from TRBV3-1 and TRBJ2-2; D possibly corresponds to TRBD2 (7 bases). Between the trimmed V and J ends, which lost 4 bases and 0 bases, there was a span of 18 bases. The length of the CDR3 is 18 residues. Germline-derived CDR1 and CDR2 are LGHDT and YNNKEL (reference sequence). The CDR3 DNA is TGTGCCAGCAGCCGATCCGGTTTAGGGGGGGCGAACACCGGGGAGCTGTTTTTT. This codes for CASSRSGLGGANTGELFF.

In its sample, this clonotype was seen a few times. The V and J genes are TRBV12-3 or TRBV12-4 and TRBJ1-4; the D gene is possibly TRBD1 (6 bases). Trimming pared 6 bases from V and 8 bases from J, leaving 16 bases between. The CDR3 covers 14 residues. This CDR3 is CASSLRGIEEKLFF. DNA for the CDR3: TGTGCCAGCAGCCTCAGGGGAATAGAAGAAAAACTGTTTTTT.

CDR3 sequence: CSARRQASNEQFF. As DNA, the CDR3 is TGCAGTGCTAGGAGGCAGGCGTCCAATGAGCAGTTCTTC. The chain uses TRBV20-1 and TRBJ2-1; D gene ambiguous. V was cut by 3 bases and J by 6 bases, with 12 bases left in between. This CDR3 contains 13 residues. Germline values: CDR1 DFQATT, CDR2 SNEGSKA (reference sequence).

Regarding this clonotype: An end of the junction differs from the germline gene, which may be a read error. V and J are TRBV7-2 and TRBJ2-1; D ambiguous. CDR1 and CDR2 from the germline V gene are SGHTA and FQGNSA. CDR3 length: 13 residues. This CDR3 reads CDSSFQVDNEQFF. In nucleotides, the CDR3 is TGTGACAGCAGCTTTCAGGTGGACAATGAGCAGTTCTTC.

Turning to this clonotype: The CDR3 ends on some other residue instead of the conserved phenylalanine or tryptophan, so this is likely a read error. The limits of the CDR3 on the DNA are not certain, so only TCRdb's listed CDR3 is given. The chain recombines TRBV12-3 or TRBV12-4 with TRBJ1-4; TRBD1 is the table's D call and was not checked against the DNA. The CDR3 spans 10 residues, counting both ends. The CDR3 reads CASSSPGPDR.

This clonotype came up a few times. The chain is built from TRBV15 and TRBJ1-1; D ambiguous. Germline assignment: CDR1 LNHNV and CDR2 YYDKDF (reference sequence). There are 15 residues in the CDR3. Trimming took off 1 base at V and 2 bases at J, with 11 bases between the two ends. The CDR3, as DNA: TGTGCCACCAGCAGAGCCAGGTCGGAAAACACTGAAGCTTTCTTT. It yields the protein CATSRARSENTEAFF.

CDR3 in amino acids: CASSVDEGTGGLAGADTQYF. The DNA of the CDR3 is TGTGCCAGCAGCGTAGATGAAGGGACAGGGGGACTAGCGGGAGCAGATACGCAGTATTTT. The chain is built from TRBV9 and TRBJ2-3, with 14 positions matching TRBD2. J was trimmed by 4 bases and V by 0 bases; bases with no gene match: 13. This CDR3 has 20 residues. Germline V CDR1 and CDR2: SGDLS, YYNGEE.

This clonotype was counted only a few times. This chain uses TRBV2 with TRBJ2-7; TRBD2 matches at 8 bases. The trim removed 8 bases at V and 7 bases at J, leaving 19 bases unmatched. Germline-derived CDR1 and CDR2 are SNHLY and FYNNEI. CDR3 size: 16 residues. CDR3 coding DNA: TGTGCCAGCTCACCTGGCGCCCCGGGGCTAGCGGGTGAGCAGTACTTC. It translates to CASSPGAPGLAGEQYF.

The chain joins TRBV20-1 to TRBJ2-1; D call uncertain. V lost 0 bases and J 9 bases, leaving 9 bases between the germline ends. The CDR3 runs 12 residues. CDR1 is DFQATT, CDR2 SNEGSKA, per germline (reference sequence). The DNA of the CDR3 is TGCAGTGCTAGAGATCTGGGCGTTGAGCAGTTCTTC. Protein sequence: CSARDLGVEQFF.

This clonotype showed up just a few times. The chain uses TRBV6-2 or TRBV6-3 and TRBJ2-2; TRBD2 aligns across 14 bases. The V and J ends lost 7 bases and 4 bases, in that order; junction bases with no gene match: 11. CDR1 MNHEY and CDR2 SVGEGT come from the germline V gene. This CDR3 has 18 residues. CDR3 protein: CASNPGLAGVRGTGELFF. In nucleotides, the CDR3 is TGTGCCAGCAACCCGGGACTAGCGGGAGTAAGGGGCACCGGGGAGCTGTTTTTT.

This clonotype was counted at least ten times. The CDR3 is CASLPDDTDTQYF. The CDR3 DNA sequence: TGTGCCAGCCTGCCGGACGACACAGATACGCAGTATTTT. The rearrangement joins TRBV6-2 or TRBV6-3 to TRBJ2-3; D unresolved. Germline-derived CDR1 and CDR2 are MNHEY and SVGEGT. V shed 8 bases and J shed 2 bases, with 11 bases lying between them. The CDR3 contains 13 residues.

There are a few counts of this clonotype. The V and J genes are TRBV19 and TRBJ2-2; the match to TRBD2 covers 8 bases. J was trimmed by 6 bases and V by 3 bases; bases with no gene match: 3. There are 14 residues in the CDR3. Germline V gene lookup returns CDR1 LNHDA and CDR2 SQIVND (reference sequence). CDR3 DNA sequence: TGTGCCAGTAGTATGCTAGCGGGCCCCGGGGAGCTGTTTTTT. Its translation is CASSMLAGPGELFF.

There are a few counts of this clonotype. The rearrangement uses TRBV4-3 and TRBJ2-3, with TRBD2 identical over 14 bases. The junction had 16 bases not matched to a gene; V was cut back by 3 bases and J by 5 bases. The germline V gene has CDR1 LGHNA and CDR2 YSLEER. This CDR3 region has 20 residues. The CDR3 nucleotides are TGCGCCAGCAGCCATGACCCCCTGGGGGGACTAGCGGGAGCAGGAGATACGCAGTATTTT. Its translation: CASSHDPLGGLAGAGDTQYF.

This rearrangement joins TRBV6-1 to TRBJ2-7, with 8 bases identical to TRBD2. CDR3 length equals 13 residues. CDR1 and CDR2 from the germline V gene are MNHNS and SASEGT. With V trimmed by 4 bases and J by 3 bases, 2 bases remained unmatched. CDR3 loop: CASSVTSGYEQYF. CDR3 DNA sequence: TGTGCCAGCAGTGTTACTAGCGGCTACGAGCAGTACTTC.

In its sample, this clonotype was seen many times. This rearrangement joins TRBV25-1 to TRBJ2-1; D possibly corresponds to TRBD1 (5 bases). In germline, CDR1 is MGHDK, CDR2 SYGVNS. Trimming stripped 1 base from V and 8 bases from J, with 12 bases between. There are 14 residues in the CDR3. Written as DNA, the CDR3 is TGTGCCAGCAGTGAATTTGGGGCGTCCGATGAGCAGTTCTTC. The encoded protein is CASSEFGASDEQFF.

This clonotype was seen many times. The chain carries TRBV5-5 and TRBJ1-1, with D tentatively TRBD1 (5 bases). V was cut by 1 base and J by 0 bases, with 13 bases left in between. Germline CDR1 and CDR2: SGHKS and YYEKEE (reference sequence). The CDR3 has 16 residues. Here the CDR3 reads CASSLTRQSLNTEAFF. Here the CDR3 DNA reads TGTGCCAGCAGCTTGACCAGACAGTCCCTGAACACTGAAGCTTTCTTT. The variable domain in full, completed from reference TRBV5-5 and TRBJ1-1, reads DAGVTQSPTHLIKTRGQQVTLRCSPISGHKSVSWYQQVLGQGPQFIFQYYEKEERGRGNFPDRFSARQFPNYSSELNVNALLLGDSALYLCASSLTRQSLNTEAFFGQGTRLTVV.

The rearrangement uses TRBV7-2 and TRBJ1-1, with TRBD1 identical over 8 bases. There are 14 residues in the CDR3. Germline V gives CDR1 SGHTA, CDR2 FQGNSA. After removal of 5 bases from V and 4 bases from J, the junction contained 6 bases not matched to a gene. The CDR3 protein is CASSNQGAGTEAFF. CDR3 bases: TGTGCCAGCAGCAACCAGGGGGCGGGCACTGAAGCTTTCTTT.

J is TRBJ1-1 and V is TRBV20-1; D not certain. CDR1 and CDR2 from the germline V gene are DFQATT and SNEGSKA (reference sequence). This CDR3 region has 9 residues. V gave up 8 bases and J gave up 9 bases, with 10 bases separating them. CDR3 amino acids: CSSGVKAFF. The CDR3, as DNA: TGCAGTTCAGGAGTCAAAGCTTTCTTT.

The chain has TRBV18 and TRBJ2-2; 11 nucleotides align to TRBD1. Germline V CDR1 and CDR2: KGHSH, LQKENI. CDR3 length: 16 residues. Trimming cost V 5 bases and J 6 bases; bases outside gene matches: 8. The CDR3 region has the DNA TGTGCCAGCTCAGCCCCGGGACAGGGGGACGCCGGGGAGCTGTTTTTT. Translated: CASSAPGQGDAGELFF.

The CDR3 DNA is TGTGCCAGCAGAAACTACAGGGGGAGCTCCTACGAGCAGTACTTC. This encodes CASRNYRGSSYEQYF. The gene calls are TRBV27 and TRBJ2-7; 8 bases map to TRBD1. Germline loops: CDR1 MNHEY, CDR2 SMNVEV (reference sequence). The CDR3 consists of 15 residues. With 6 bases clipped from V and 0 bases from J, the junction kept 7 bases outside the gene matches.

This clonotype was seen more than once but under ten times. The CDR3 DNA follows: TGTGCCAGCAGCTTAGCGTCTCCCGGGACGGAATACCAAGAGACCCAGTACTTC. This translates into CASSLASPGTEYQETQYF. The J gene is TRBJ2-5, the V gene TRBV7-8; D possibly matches TRBD1 or TRBD2 (5 bases each). Looked up from germline, CDR1 is SGHVS and CDR2 is FQNEAQ. The CDR3 extends over 18 amino acids. Trimming removed 0 bases at V and 0 bases at J, with 17 bases between.

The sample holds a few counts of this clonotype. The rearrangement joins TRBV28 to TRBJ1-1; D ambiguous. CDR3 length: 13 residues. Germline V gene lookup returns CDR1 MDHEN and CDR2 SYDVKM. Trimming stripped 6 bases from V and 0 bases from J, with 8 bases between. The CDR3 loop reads CASSTALNTEAFF. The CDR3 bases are TGTGCCAGCAGCACGGCCTTGAACACTGAAGCTTTCTTT.

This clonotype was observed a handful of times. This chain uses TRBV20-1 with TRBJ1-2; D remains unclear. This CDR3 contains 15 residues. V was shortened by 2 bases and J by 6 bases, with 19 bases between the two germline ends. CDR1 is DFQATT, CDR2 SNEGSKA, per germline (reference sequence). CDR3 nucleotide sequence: TGCAGTGCTAGACTCCCCCCGGCCGGGTATAATGGCTACACCTTC. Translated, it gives CSARLPPAGYNGYTF.

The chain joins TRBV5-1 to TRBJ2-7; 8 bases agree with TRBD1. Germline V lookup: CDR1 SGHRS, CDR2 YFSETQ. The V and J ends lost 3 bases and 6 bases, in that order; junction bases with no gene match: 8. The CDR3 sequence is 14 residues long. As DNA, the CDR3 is TGCGCCAGCAGCTCCTCAGGCAGGGGGCGCGAGCAGTACTTC. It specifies CASSSSGRGREQYF.